Below, 24 T cell receptor beta chains from the same sample are listed, as sequenced in a study of T cell changes during pregnancy in multiple sclerosis. Generated by immunoSEQ multiplex PCR, the TCRdb table keeps only in-frame clones and is missing some. Of approximately 49,000 clones listed, 90% to 95% are singletons. This material consisted of peripheral blood, taken after pregnancy. Receptor source: a female donor with multiple sclerosis, enrolled in a pregnancy study.

The chain links TRBV6-6 to TRBJ2-2, with a tentative D call TRBD2 (6 bases). The CDR3 consists of 15 residues. Germline-derived CDR1 and CDR2 are MNHNY and SVGAGI (reference sequence). The V end was cut by 6 bases, the J end by 6 bases, with 17 bases between. Here the CDR3 reads CASRRRDPQPGELFF. The CDR3 nucleotides are TGTGCCAGCAGACGGAGGGACCCACAGCCCGGGGAGCTGTTTTTT.

This chain uses TRBV2 with TRBJ1-4; 9 nucleotides align to TRBD1. The CDR3 runs to 16 residues. Germline CDR1 SNHLY, CDR2 FYNNEI. The trim removed 6 bases at V and 0 bases at J, leaving 5 bases unmatched. CDR3 in amino acids: CASSRDRGATNEKLFF. CDR3 nucleotides: TGTGCCAGCAGCCGAGACAGGGGGGCAACTAATGAAAAACTGTTTTTT.

V and J are TRBV9 and TRBJ2-3, with TRBD1 as a possible D gene (7 bases). The V end lost 0 bases, the J end lost 0 bases, and 8 bases lay between the germline ends. The CDR3 has 15 amino acids. Germline assignment: CDR1 SGDLS and CDR2 YYNGEE. The CDR3 nucleotides are TGTGCCAGCAGCGTAGCAGGGGGGAGCACAGATACGCAGTATTTT. It yields the protein CASSVAGGSTDTQYF.

The genes are TRBV6-1 and TRBJ2-7, with 7 positions matching TRBD2. The CDR3 runs 14 residues. Germline assignment: CDR1 MNHNS and CDR2 SASEGT. V trimming: 8 bases; J trimming: 4 bases; junction bases outside the gene matches: 11. CDR3 loop: CASQTSFLGYEQYF. As DNA, the CDR3 is TGTGCCAGCCAGACTAGCTTCCTCGGGTACGAGCAGTACTTC.

V usage is TRBV30 and J usage is TRBJ2-7; 10 bases are shared with TRBD2. V shed 0 bases and J 4 bases; nucleotides not matched to a gene: 3. Germline CDR1 is GTSNPN and CDR2 is SVGIG (reference sequence). The length of the CDR3 is 14 residues. The DNA of the CDR3 is TGTGCCTGGAGTGTGTTAGCGGGGGGTTACGAGCAGTACTTC. Encoded protein: CAWSVLAGGYEQYF.

With regard to this clone: Other DNA sequences in the sample encode the same CDR3. The genes are TRBV18 and TRBJ1-1; no firm D call. CDR1 is KGHSH, CDR2 LQKENI, per germline. This CDR3 contains 13 residues. V was pared by 1 base and J by 4 bases, with 7 bases between. This chain's CDR3 is CASSPQGGTEAFF. The CDR3 DNA is TGTGCCAGCTCACCACAGGGAGGCACTGAAGCTTTCTTT.

The chain has TRBV13 and TRBJ2-3, with TRBD1 identical over 9 bases. Trimming took 3 bases from V and 0 from J; bases not matched to a gene: 1. CDR3 length equals 15 residues. From germline, CDR1 is PRHDT and CDR2 FYEKMQ (reference sequence). The CDR3 sequence: CASSLDRGSTDTQYF. The CDR3 DNA reads as TGTGCCAGCAGCTTGGACAGGGGTAGCACAGATACGCAGTATTTT.

In regard to this clone: The junction departs from the called germline gene at one end, perhaps through a read error. The chain combines TRBV9 with TRBJ1-2; D is possibly TRBD1 (5 bases). Germline V gene lookup returns CDR1 SGDLS and CDR2 YYNGEE. The CDR3 is 14 residues long. This CDR3 is CASSRTGGTGKRSF. In nucleotides, the CDR3 is TGTGCCAGCAGCCGTACCGGGGGGACGGGGAAGCGCTCCTTC.

The V call is TRBV18, the J call TRBJ1-2; 8 bases are a match to TRBD1. V gave up 3 bases and J gave up 7 bases; unmatched junction bases: 4. This CDR3 comprises 13 residues. The germline gives CDR1 KGHSH, CDR2 LQKENI. CDR3 protein: CASSPTGAAGYTF. CDR3 in DNA: TGTGCCAGCTCACCGACAGGGGCGGCTGGCTACACCTTC.

This chain links TRBV7-9 with TRBJ2-4, with D maybe TRBD1 (5 bases). Germline CDR1 is SEHNR and CDR2 is FQNEAQ (reference sequence). The CDR3 contains 15 residues. V dropped 6 bases and J dropped 2 bases, with 14 bases sitting between them. The CDR3 protein is CASRFGQGPKNIQYF. As DNA, the CDR3 is TGTGCCAGCAGGTTTGGGCAGGGCCCCAAAAACATTCAGTACTTC.

The V and J genes are TRBV25-1 and TRBJ2-2; 7 nucleotides agree with TRBD2. This CDR3 has 16 amino acids. Germline loops: CDR1 MGHDK, CDR2 SYGVNS. J was trimmed by 2 bases and V by 5 bases; bases with no gene match: 8. The CDR3 here is CASSPRGLRNTGELFF. The CDR3 region has the DNA TGTGCCAGCAGTCCCCGGGGACTACGAAACACCGGGGAGCTGTTTTTT.

The table lists this clone with a count of one. This chain joins TRBV11-2 and TRBJ2-5, with D possibly being TRBD1 (6 bases). V shed 1 base and J shed 2 bases, with 8 bases lying between them. Germline-derived CDR1 and CDR2 are SGHAT and FQNNGV. This CDR3 has 14 residues. In DNA, the CDR3 is TGTGCCAGCAGCTTAGGGGGGCCGCAAGAGACCCAGTACTTC. Its protein is CASSLGGPQETQYF.

This chain joins TRBV7-2 and TRBJ1-5; tentative D call: TRBD1 (5 bases). Trimming took 5 bases from V and 4 from J, leaving 12 bases between them. CDR1 is SGHTA and CDR2 is FQGNSA in the germline V gene. This CDR3 spans 14 amino acids. CDR3 coding DNA: TGTGCCAGCAGCCTCACAGGACCTAATCAGCCCCAGCATTTT. It codes for CASSLTGPNQPQHF.

This rearrangement joins TRBV4-3 to TRBJ1-1; the D is unclear. V lost 1 base and J lost 8, with 11 bases in between. Germline V gene data show CDR1 as LGHNA and CDR2 as YSLEER. This CDR3 is built from 13 residues. CDR3 protein: CASSQVGGSEAFF. As DNA, the CDR3 is TGCGCCAGCAGCCAAGTGGGAGGGTCGGAAGCTTTCTTT.

The chain joins TRBV7-2 to TRBJ1-1, with 7 bases that match TRBD1. Germline CDR1 and CDR2: SGHTA and FQGNSA. The CDR3 length is 15 residues. The J segment lost 0 bases and the V segment lost 4 bases, leaving 5 bases of the junction unmatched. CDR3 amino acids: CASSWAGTVNTEAFF. The CDR3 DNA reads as TGTGCCAGCAGCTGGGCCGGGACAGTGAACACTGAAGCTTTCTTT.

The gene calls are TRBV5-6 and TRBJ1-3; D gene ambiguous. Germline CDR1 is SGHDT and CDR2 is YYEEEE. There are 13 residues in the CDR3. Trimming took 1 base from V and 4 from J, leaving 6 bases between them. The CDR3 nucleotides read TGTGCCAGCAGCTTGTGGGCCGGAAACACCATATATTTT. As protein: CASSLWAGNTIYF.

The J gene is TRBJ2-3, the V gene TRBV29-1, with TRBD1 matching 7 bases. The CDR3 length is 13 residues. The V gene end was trimmed by 5 bases and the J gene end by 2 bases; junction bases not matched to a gene: 4. Germline V CDR1 and CDR2: SQVTM, ANQGSEA. CDR3 in DNA: TGCAGCGTTCAGGGGGTGATCACAGATACGCAGTATTTT. This codes for CSVQGVITDTQYF.

The V gene is TRBV4-1, the J gene TRBJ1-6; no definite D call. V was clipped by 4 bases and J by 3 bases, with 13 bases between them. Germline V gene data show CDR1 as MGHRA and CDR2 as YSYEKL. This CDR3 is 16 amino acids long. Here the CDR3 reads CASSLRSPGYNSPLHF. The CDR3 DNA sequence: TGCGCCAGCAGCCTACGATCCCCGGGCTATAATTCACCCCTCCACTTT.

The CDR3 reads CASSLQGGTDTQYF. The CDR3 region has the DNA TGTGCCAGCAGCCTTCAAGGGGGAACAGATACGCAGTATTTT. This chain joins TRBV11-1 and TRBJ2-3, with D possibly TRBD1 on 6 matching bases. Germline V CDR1 and CDR2: SGHAT, FQDESV (reference sequence). CDR3 length: 14 residues. V lost 5 bases and J lost 3, with 12 bases in between.

V gene TRBV5-1 combines with J gene TRBJ1-2; no firm D call. Germline V lookup: CDR1 SGHRS, CDR2 YFSETQ. The CDR3 spans 15 residues. The V gene lost 0 bases and the J gene lost 0 bases, with 9 bases spanning the gap. The CDR3 DNA follows: TGCGCCAGCAGCTTGGAAGGAGATTCTAACTATGGCTACACCTTC. Its protein product is CASSLEGDSNYGYTF.

The chain carries TRBV19 and TRBJ1-2; D may be TRBD1 (5 bases). This CDR3 has 13 residues. Germline V gene lookup returns CDR1 LNHDA and CDR2 SQIVND (reference sequence). V shed 9 bases and J shed 6 bases, with 17 bases lying between them. CDR3 bases: TGTGCCAGCAGACCCAGGGATGTCAATGGCTACACCTTC. As protein: CASRPRDVNGYTF.

This clone was observed once. The genes are TRBV7-6 and TRBJ2-1; TRBD2 matches at 10 bases. Germline loops: CDR1 SGHVS, CDR2 FNYEAQ. The CDR3 covers 15 residues. Trimming took 3 bases from V and 1 from J; bases not matched to a gene: 0. CDR3 amino acids: CASSFSGGSYNEQFF. Here the CDR3 DNA reads TGTGCCAGCAGCTTTAGCGGGGGGTCCTACAATGAGCAGTTCTTC.

The chain couples TRBV7-2 to TRBJ1-1, with D maybe TRBD1 (5 bases). The CDR3 runs to 15 residues. Germline V gene sequence: CDR1 SGHTA, CDR2 FQGNSA. V was trimmed by 3 bases and J by 1 base, leaving 12 bases between them. The CDR3 region is CASSFSFQGNTEAFF. The DNA of the CDR3 is TGTGCCAGCAGCTTTTCATTCCAGGGGAACACTGAAGCTTTCTTT. Together with reference TRBV7-2 and TRBJ1-1, the CDR3 gives the full variable domain: GAGVSQSPSNKVTEKGKDVELRCDPISGHTALYWYRQSLGQGLEFLIYFQGNSAPDKSGLPSDRFSAERTGGSVSTLTIQRTQQEDSAVYLCASSFSFQGNTEAFFGQGTRLTVV.

The V call is TRBV5-1, the J call TRBJ1-3, with 9 bases lining up with TRBD1. The germline V gene has CDR1 SGHRS and CDR2 YFSETQ. With V trimmed by 0 bases and J by 3 bases, 16 bases remained unmatched. The CDR3 consists of 20 residues. The CDR3 DNA reads TGCGCCAGCAGCTTGGGGTTAAATTTGGGACAGGGATCGGTTGGAAACACCATATATTTT. Amino acids: CASSLGLNLGQGSVGNTIYF.